The rows below give T cell receptor beta chains drawn from one sample of a study of T cells after yellow fever vaccination. TCRdb itself ran the 5' RACE reads through MiXCR, one entry per CDR3 protein. The data hold 200,000 to 300,000 distinct CDR3 sequences, with approximately 13% observed a single time. Sequencing was performed on CD4+ T cells sorted from PBMCs, taken 45 days after the yellow fever booster vaccination. Receptors originate from a man between 25 and 39 years old who received the YFV17D yellow fever vaccine. The CDR3 runs from the conserved cysteine through the conserved F or W. Fields, in order: D gene, V gene, J gene, clone size, CDR3 protein, CDR3 DNA. D genes are given only for firm matches. Size is omitted from some rows. Given values are once, few, many or a class for expanded clones.

.,TRBV20-1,TRBJ2-4,many,CSATRHGRMENIQYF,TGCAGTGCTACTCGGCATGGGCGAATGGAGAACATTCAGTACTTC
TRBD2,TRBV24-1,TRBJ2-5,many,CATSDSGLAEQETQYF,TGTGCCACCAGTGACTCGGGACTAGCGGAACAAGAGACCCAGTACTTC
.,TRBV12-3/TRBV12-4,TRBJ2-7,few,CASSLGDVYEQYF,TGTGCCAGCAGTCTGGGGGATGTCTACGAGCAGTACTTC
.,TRBV7-9,TRBJ2-6,.,CASSVQIGTSGANVLTF,TGTGCCAGCAGCGTACAAATCGGGACCTCTGGGGCCAACGTCCTGACTTTC
TRBD1,TRBV2,TRBJ1-1,few,CASRDTGGGSTEAFF,TGTGCCAGCAGAGATACAGGGGGCGGGAGCACTGAAGCTTTCTTT
.,TRBV14,TRBJ1-1,.,CASSQDHSAGGVNTEAFF,TGTGCCAGCAGCCAAGATCATAGCGCGGGAGGGGTGAACACTGAAGCTTTCTTT
.,TRBV7-8,TRBJ2-3,.,CASSGRRGLSTDTQYF,TGTGCCAGCAGCGGTAGGAGGGGGCTTAGCACAGATACGCAGTATTTT
.,TRBV20-1,TRBJ2-1,few,CSARGLANEQFF,TGCAGTGCTAGGGGCCTAGCCAATGAGCAGTTCTTC
.,TRBV20-1,TRBJ1-1,.,CSARDGRGTEAFF,TGCAGTGCTAGAGATGGGAGGGGTACTGAAGCTTTCTTT
.,TRBV5-6,TRBJ1-2,.,CASSLRDFGYTF,TGTGCCAGCAGCTTGCGTGATTTTGGCTACACCTTC
.,TRBV12-5,TRBJ1-2,.,CASGPGGVGYGYTF,TGTGCTAGTGGTCCAGGAGGGGTAGGGTATGGCTACACCTTC
.,TRBV7-2,TRBJ2-7,.,CASSFTRGAAYEQYF,TGTGCCAGCAGCTTTACCCGGGGCGCTGCCTACGAGCAGTACTTC
.,TRBV6-2/TRBV6-3,TRBJ2-3,.,CAIRIGTPYTQYF,TGTGCCATCAGGATCGGGACACCCTATACGCAGTATTTT
.,TRBV12-3/TRBV12-4,TRBJ1-1,few,CASRRTARTEAFF,TGTGCCAGCAGAAGGACAGCCCGCACTGAAGCTTTCTTT
.,TRBV12-3/TRBV12-4,TRBJ2-1,.,CASTPGGPEQFF,TGTGCCAGCACCCCAGGGGGGCCGGAGCAGTTCTTC
TRBD2,TRBV7-9,TRBJ2-7,few,CASSSVLAQSSYEQYF,TGTGCCAGCAGCTCCGTACTAGCGCAGAGCTCCTACGAGCAGTACTTC
TRBD2,TRBV20-1,TRBJ2-3,.,CSAGRSTDTQYF,TGCAGTGCCGGGAGGAGCACAGATACGCAGTATTTT
.,TRBV12-3/TRBV12-4,TRBJ2-3,few,CASSLLLRSDTQYF,TGTGCCAGCAGTTTACTTTTGCGTTCAGATACGCAGTATTTT
.,TRBV20-1,TRBJ1-2,many,CSASPHVRGYTF,TGCAGTGCTAGCCCCCACGTTCGGGGCTACACCTTC
TRBD2,TRBV5-1,TRBJ2-1,.,CASSLGTSGRPDTYNEQFF,TGCGCCAGCAGCCTCGGGACTAGCGGACGACCGGATACCTACAATGAGCAGTTCTTC
TRBD2,TRBV28,TRBJ2-7,.,CASRRKPLAAYEQYF,TGTGCCAGCAGACGAAAGCCTCTAGCGGCCTACGAGCAGTACTTC
.,TRBV29-1,TRBJ2-3,.,CSVGSPYTDTQYF,TGCAGCGTTGGGTCCCCATACACAGATACGCAGTATTTT
TRBD1,TRBV9,TRBJ2-3,.,CASSVERGRTDTQYF,TGTGCCAGCAGCGTAGAAAGGGGGCGAACAGATACGCAGTATTTT
.,TRBV25-1,TRBJ2-1,few,CASSRAGAVNEQFF,TGTGCCAGCAGTAGGGCAGGGGCTGTGAATGAGCAGTTCTTC
TRBD2,TRBV19,TRBJ2-1,.,CASNKREFGEQFF,TGTGCCAGCAATAAGCGGGAGTTCGGTGAGCAGTTCTTC
.,TRBV18,TRBJ2-1,.,CASSPRIAGSSYNEQFF,TGTGCCAGCTCACCACGTATCGCGGGGAGCTCCTACAATGAGCAGTTCTTC
.,TRBV29-1,TRBJ2-3,.,CSVGQASTDTQYF,TGCAGCGTTGGACAGGCTTCCACAGATACGCAGTATTTT
TRBD2,TRBV12-3/TRBV12-4,TRBJ2-7,once,CASSLLAGGRYEQYF,TGTGCCAGCAGTCTTCTAGCGGGAGGCCGCTACGAGCAGTACTTC
TRBD1,TRBV4-1,TRBJ1-1,few,CASSHPTGVGNTEAFF,TGCGCCAGCAGCCACCCGACAGGGGTCGGGAACACTGAAGCTTTCTTT
.,TRBV7-3,TRBJ2-1,many,CASSGAGNEQFF,TGTGCCAGCTCAGGGGCCGGCAATGAGCAGTTCTTC
.,TRBV7-9,TRBJ2-6,.,CASSPDHSGANVLTF,TGTGCCAGCAGTCCGGACCACTCTGGGGCCAACGTCCTGACTTTC
TRBD2,TRBV7-2,TRBJ2-2,few,CASSPFTGGRTGELFF,TGTGCCAGCAGCCCGTTTACGGGGGGGCGCACCGGGGAGCTGTTTTTT
.,TRBV10-3,TRBJ2-5,.,CAISAKETQYF,TGTGCCATCAGTGCGAAAGAGACCCAGTACTTC
.,TRBV20-1,TRBJ2-7,few,CSARNQGRLEQYF,TGCAGTGCTAGGAACCAGGGGCGTCTCGAGCAGTACTTC
.,TRBV7-8,TRBJ1-2,many,CASSLGGGIVPYGYTF,TGTGCCAGCAGCTTAGGCGGGGGCATAGTCCCCTATGGCTACACCTTC
.,TRBV4-3,TRBJ2-7,few,CASSQDMQEPNYEQYF,TGCGCCAGCAGCCAAGATATGCAGGAACCCAACTACGAGCAGTACTTC
.,TRBV12-3/TRBV12-4,TRBJ2-2,.,CASRQNANTRELFF,TGTGCCAGCAGACAGAACGCGAACACCAGGGAGCTGTTTTTT
.,TRBV12-2,TRBJ2-7,.,CASRLGGQEQYF,TGTGCAAGTCGCTTAGGAGGGCAGGAGCAGTACTTC
.,TRBV6-2/TRBV6-3,TRBJ2-7,few,CASSSTSRATGEQYF,TGTGCCAGCAGTTCCACCTCTCGAGCGACCGGCGAGCAGTACTTC
TRBD2,TRBV20-1,TRBJ2-7,.,CSARTSGSLHEQYF,TGCAGTGCTAGAACTAGCGGGAGTCTCCACGAGCAGTACTTC
.,TRBV14,TRBJ1-1,.,CASSLATQNTEAFF,TGTGCCAGCAGCCTCGCTACCCAGAACACTGAAGCTTTCTTT
TRBD2,TRBV29-1,TRBJ2-1,.,CSVQWGLAGDNEQFF,TGCAGCGTCCAGTGGGGCCTAGCGGGAGACAATGAGCAGTTCTTC
TRBD1,TRBV4-2,TRBJ2-7,few,CASSQLRDRAHEQYF,TGTGCCAGCAGCCAGCTCCGGGACAGGGCCCACGAGCAGTACTTC
.,TRBV2,TRBJ2-3,.,CASNRLVADTQYF,TGTGCCAGCAACCGACTAGTCGCAGATACGCAGTATTTT
.,TRBV7-2,TRBJ2-3,.,CASSLDQVSTDTQYF,TGTGCCAGCAGCTTAGACCAGGTTTCAACAGATACGCAGTATTTT
.,TRBV20-1,TRBJ2-3,few,CSASQTVDTQYF,TGCAGTGCTAGCCAGACAGTAGATACGCAGTATTTT
TRBD2,TRBV27,TRBJ2-7,.,CASSRQVAGGLEQYF,TGTGCCAGCAGTCGCCAGGTAGCGGGAGGACTCGAGCAGTACTTC
.,TRBV5-1,TRBJ1-5,.,CASSRETGSNQPQHF,TGCGCCAGCAGCAGAGAGACAGGCTCCAATCAGCCCCAGCATTTT
.,TRBV20-1,TRBJ2-1,few,CSARRVLLGNEQFF,TGCAGTGCTCGTCGGGTCCTATTAGGGAATGAGCAGTTCTTC
TRBD1,TRBV6-1,TRBJ1-5,many,CASSGTGGTSNQPQHF,TGTGCCAGCAGCGGGACAGGGGGCACGAGCAATCAGCCCCAGCATTTT
.,TRBV5-1,TRBJ1-1,.,CASRTVTVPNTEAFF,TGCGCCAGCCGGACAGTAACGGTGCCAAACACTGAAGCTTTCTTT
.,TRBV5-1,TRBJ2-1,.,CASSPGGAYNEQFF,TGCGCCAGCAGTCCTGGCGGGGCCTACAATGAGCAGTTCTTC
.,TRBV10-2,TRBJ2-1,.,CASRDTDRLYNEQFF,TGCGCCAGCAGAGATACTGACAGGCTATACAATGAGCAGTTCTTC
TRBD1,TRBV20-1,TRBJ2-7,.,CSASHPGQGNHEQYF,TGCAGTGCTAGCCACCCGGGACAGGGGAACCACGAGCAGTACTTC
.,TRBV27,TRBJ1-2,few,CASKRANYGYTF,TGTGCCAGCAAACGTGCGAACTATGGCTACACCTTC
TRBD2,TRBV7-3,TRBJ2-1,.,CASSLGSGRYNEQFF,TGTGCCAGCAGCTTAGGAAGCGGGAGGTACAATGAGCAGTTCTTC
.,TRBV20-1,TRBJ2-1,.,CSATLRGGQGAHNEQFF,TGCAGTGCTACCCTCCGTGGTGGGCAGGGCGCTCACAATGAGCAGTTCTTC
.,TRBV28,TRBJ2-7,.,CASSQRRPYEQYF,TGTGCCAGCAGCCAGCGGCGACCCTACGAGCAGTACTTC